Listed here are 18 T cell receptor beta chains from one sample, sequenced in a study of CD8+ T cells in alopecia areata. Following RNA extraction, reverse transcription yielded cDNA that acted as the sequencing template. Repertoires were generated with immunoSEQ multiplex PCR, while TCRdb's copy carries only in-frame clones and drops some. The profile covers fewer than 200,000 clones, with over 50% appearing a single time and around 15% taken by the ten largest. Sequenced material: CD4+ T cells sorted from blood, taken at week 0. These receptors all come from a human donor with alopecia areata.

The chain carries TRBV30 and TRBJ2-1; 7 nucleotides line up with TRBD1. With 2 bases clipped from V and 5 bases from J, the junction kept 6 bases outside the gene matches. This CDR3 has 14 amino acids. CDR1 GTSNPN and CDR2 SVGIG come from the germline V gene (reference sequence). This CDR3 is CAWSPLDRNNEQFF. The DNA of the CDR3 is TGTGCCTGGAGTCCCCTGGACAGGAACAATGAGCAGTTCTTC.

CDR3 loop: CASSYLARDRGAYTF. The CDR3 region has the DNA TGTGCCAGCAGTTACCTAGCCCGGGACAGGGGAGCCTACACCTTC. The chain recombines TRBV6-5 with TRBJ1-2, with TRBD1 matching 10 bases. Germline CDR1 and CDR2: MNHEY and SVGAGI. This CDR3 has 15 amino acids. V trimming: 2 bases; J trimming: 10 bases; junction bases outside the gene matches: 10.

The V call is TRBV21-1, the J call TRBJ1-2. TRBV21-1 is recorded as a pseudogene. The CDR3 is 10 residues long. CDR3 region: CASSFYGYTF. Written as DNA, the CDR3 is TGTGCCAGCAGCTTCTATGGCTACACCTTC.

A note on this clone: Other nucleotide sequences in the sample specify the same CDR3. This rearrangement joins TRBV29-1 to TRBJ2-3, with no clear D. Germline V lookup: CDR1 SQVTM, CDR2 ANQGSEA. CDR3 size: 11 residues. Trimming removed 4 bases at V and 4 bases at J, with 6 bases between. The CDR3 DNA follows: TGCAGCGTTGCCCGGGCAGATACGCAGTATTTT. Its protein product is CSVARADTQYF.

This clone was observed once. The same CDR3 can be traced to other DNA sequences in this sample. V gene TRBV5-1 combines with J gene TRBJ2-2; D ambiguous. Trimming took 4 bases from V and 2 from J, leaving 3 bases between them. CDR1 SGHRS and CDR2 YFSETQ come from the germline V gene. This CDR3 has 12 amino acids. The CDR3 region has the DNA TGCGCCAGCAGCCACAACACCGGGGAGCTGTTTTTT. It is translated as CASSHNTGELFF.

CDR3 coding DNA: TGTGCCAGCAACGGGGGCACCAATGAGCAGTTCTTC. Translating gives CASNGGTNEQFF. The V call is TRBV6-6, the J call TRBJ2-1; D might be TRBD1 or TRBD2, each matching 6 bases. Germline loops: CDR1 MNHNY, CDR2 SVGAGI (reference sequence). Trimming removed 7 bases at V and 6 bases at J, with 10 bases between. This CDR3 is built from 12 residues.

The table lists this clone with a few counts. The chain recombines TRBV6-5 with TRBJ1-2, with TRBD1 matching 9 bases. With V trimmed by 9 bases and J by 7 bases, 9 bases remained unmatched. Germline-derived CDR1 and CDR2 are MNHEY and SVGAGI. The CDR3 is 13 amino acids. This chain's CDR3 is CASFTGTGFGYTF. CDR3 DNA: TGTGCCAGTTTTACCGGGACAGGGTTTGGCTACACCTTC.

The chain is built from TRBV30 and TRBJ1-2; no reliable D call. The CDR3 covers 12 residues. From germline, CDR1 is GTSNPN and CDR2 SVGIG (reference sequence). Deletions cut 3 bases from V and 0 bases from J, with 5 bases between. The CDR3 nucleotides are TGTGCCTGGAGGATGGCTAACTATGGCTACACCTTC. Residues: CAWRMANYGYTF.

In its sample, this clone was seen once. V gene TRBV4-1 combines with J gene TRBJ2-3; D gene unclear. Germline values: CDR1 MGHRA, CDR2 YSYEKL. Trimming left V 0 bases short and J 1 base short, with 5 bases between. The CDR3 is 14 amino acids. This CDR3 is CASSQDERTDTQYF. The CDR3 DNA sequence: TGCGCCAGCAGCCAAGATGAACGCACAGATACGCAGTATTTT.

The chain uses TRBV4-1 and TRBJ2-7; 8 bases line up with TRBD1. The V and J ends lost 6 bases and 7 bases, in that order; junction bases with no gene match: 14. The CDR3 is made up of 15 amino acids. Germline-derived CDR1 and CDR2 are MGHRA and YSYEKL. The chain's CDR3 is CASRVTGGSPGEQYF. The CDR3 DNA is TGCGCCAGCAGGGTTACAGGGGGATCCCCGGGGGAGCAGTACTTC.

The rearrangement links TRBV29-1 to TRBJ2-7; D not resolved. V lost 1 base and J 3 bases, leaving 10 bases between the germline ends. Germline CDR1 and CDR2: SQVTM and ANQGSEA. The CDR3 contains 13 residues. Written as DNA, the CDR3 is TGCAGCGTTGAAGTTCCACCGGTCTACGAGCAGTACTTC. This codes for CSVEVPPVYEQYF.

The rearrangement uses TRBV7-2 and TRBJ2-1, with D possibly TRBD2 on 6 matching bases. Trimming shortened V by 2 bases and J by 12 bases, and 11 bases separated the two germline ends. Looked up from germline, CDR1 is SGHTA and CDR2 is FQGNSA. CDR3 size: 12 residues. The chain's CDR3 is CASSLYGAGQFF. Written as DNA, the CDR3 is TGTGCCAGCAGCTTATATGGAGCGGGGCAGTTCTTC.

The CDR3 coding sequence is TGTGCCTGGAAAGTAGGCGGCAGCCTGAACACTGAAGCTTTCTTT. Its translation: CAWKVGGSLNTEAFF. This chain uses TRBV30 with TRBJ1-1; no definite D call. Germline V gene data show CDR1 as GTSNPN and CDR2 as SVGIG (reference sequence). Trimming took off 4 bases at V and 0 bases at J, with 15 bases between the two ends. CDR3 length: 15 amino acids. Drawing the rest from reference TRBV30 and TRBJ1-1, the complete variable domain is SQTIHQWPATLVQPVGSPLSLECTVEGTSNPNLYWYRQAAGRGLQLLFYSVGIGQISSEVPQNLSASRPQDRQFILSSKKLLLSDSGFYLCAWKVGGSLNTEAFFGQGTRLTVV.

The gene calls are TRBV4-1 and TRBJ2-7; D ambiguous. The CDR3 consists of 11 residues. Looked up from germline, CDR1 is MGHRA and CDR2 is YSYEKL. The V gene lost 1 base and the J gene lost 2 bases, with 0 bases spanning the gap. The CDR3 DNA reads as TGCGCCAGCAGCCAAGCCTACGAGCAGTACTTC. Its protein product is CASSQAYEQYF.

The gene calls are TRBV2 and TRBJ2-1, with TRBD2 identical over 7 bases. The CDR3 runs to 14 residues. V trimming: 4 bases; J trimming: 8 bases; junction bases outside the gene matches: 8. Germline assignment: CDR1 SNHLY and CDR2 FYNNEI. The CDR3: CASSGTRRVDEQFF. Here the CDR3 DNA reads TGTGCCAGCAGTGGGACTAGAAGGGTCGATGAGCAGTTCTTC.

The chain uses TRBV5-1 and TRBJ2-2; D is perhaps TRBD2 (5 bases). The CDR3 sequence is 15 residues long. Trimming stripped 4 bases from V and 3 bases from J, with 13 bases between. Germline V CDR1 and CDR2: SGHRS, YFSETQ. The CDR3 DNA is TGCGCCAGCAGCCGGGAACCAAGATACACCGGGGAGCTGTTTTTT. Protein sequence: CASSREPRYTGELFF.

The chain recombines TRBV29-1 with TRBJ1-1; D remains ambiguous. The V gene's germline CDR1 is SQVTM and CDR2 ANQGSEA. V lost 7 bases and J 1 base, leaving 10 bases between the germline ends. The CDR3 covers 12 residues. The CDR3 is CSGEVGNTEAFF. The CDR3 region has the DNA TGCAGCGGGGAGGTAGGGAACACTGAAGCTTTCTTT.

The J gene is TRBJ1-5, the V gene TRBV27; perhaps TRBD1 as D (5 bases). Germline CDR1 and CDR2: MNHEY and SMNVEV (reference sequence). V dropped 8 bases and J dropped 2 bases, with 19 bases sitting between them. The CDR3 sequence is 16 residues long. Here the CDR3 DNA reads TGTGCCAGCCCGTGGGCTGAGGCAGGGTGCAATCAGCCCCAGCATTTT. Translating it yields CASPWAEAGCNQPQHF.